Sequencing of this T cell receptor beta chain was carried out in a study of CXCR3-negative and CXCR3-positive naive CD8 T cells. Study observations and caveats: Diversity in memory CD8+ cells fell much lower than the comparably high levels seen in both naive subsets. More hydrophobic TRB CDR3s occurred in CXCR3-positive than in CXCR3-negative naive cells.

Germline V CDR1 and CDR2: DFQATT, SNEGSKA (reference sequence). The CDR3 loop spans 17 amino acids. The libraries of TRB cDNA were prepared using 5' RACE with UMI labels. TCRdb reanalyzed the 5' RACE reads and collapses them to one entry per CDR3 protein, without DNA. Its clone listing holds over 80,000 distinct CDR3 sequences. Subsets of CD8+ T cells were each sorted in triplicate at 300,000 cells apiece. Remarks on this clonotype: The antigen remains unidentified.

The chain recombines TRBV20-1 with TRBJ2-3; the TRBD2 assignment by TCRdb is unverifiable without DNA. The sequence came from a human donor in good health. Some clones in this sample may be carry-over from other donors' samples. What was sequenced was naive CXCR3- CD8+ T cells from blood. The subset here: CD45RO-CCR7+CD27+CD95- naive CD8+ T cells lacking CXCR3 (TNR3-). The CDR3 loop is CSARSLGTSELGDTQYF.